The clone carrying this T cell receptor beta chain occurred many times. The data were obtained in a study of T-cell reconstitution after alpha-beta-depleted transplantation in children. This sample's TCRbeta library carried unique molecular identifier barcodes. In TCRdb, the PCR reads were re-called with MiXCR into one record per CDR3 protein. The profile shows over 550,000 distinct CDR3 sequences, approximately 10% of them singletons. V was pared by 0 bases and J by 7 bases, with 7 bases between. Per the germline V gene, CDR1 is LGHNA and CDR2 is YNFKEQ. This CDR3 contains 13 residues. The V gene is TRBV4-2, the J gene TRBJ1-5, with D perhaps matching TRBD1 (5 bases). This clonotype originated in a human donor who donated a stem cell graft to a child with acute myeloid leukemia. Here the sequenced sample was PBMCs from the stem cell graft donor, taken from the stem cell graft. The chain's CDR3 is CASSQDRGQPQHF. CDR3 in DNA: TGTGCCAGCAGCCAAGATCGGGGGCAGCCCCAGCATTTT.